This T cell receptor (beta chain) originates from a study of cytomegalovirus exposure and HLA in healthy donors. Germline CDR1 MNHEY, CDR2 SMNVEV (reference sequence). Trimming stripped 2 bases from V and 0 bases from J, with 14 bases between. CDR3 size: 16 residues. Regarding the study as a whole: Compared with the roughly 670-donor mean, an Asian-associated ancestry cluster reportedly had fewer N-insertions, according to a later analysis. The CMV antigen specificity of three CMV-associated chains was confirmed through in vitro analysis. For most subjects, TCR beta sequences were reported to predict HLA-A and HLA-B alleles with accuracy.

This clone came up once. Its cognate antigen is unknown. Primers: 60 Vbeta forward and 13 Jbeta reverse. Sequencing used immunoSEQ multiplex PCR; TCRdb keeps in-frame clones, though not all of them. In the table there are 150,000 or so clones, roughly 85% of which are singletons. This clonotype was obtained from a woman between 45 and 65 years old in good health and CMV-seropositive. The chain is built from TRBV27 and TRBJ2-7, with a possible D match to TRBD1 (7 bases). Sequencing input: PBMCs. The CDR3 spells CASSLEAGGLSYEQYF. The CDR3 DNA follows: TGTGCCAGCAGTTTAGAGGCAGGGGGGCTCTCCTACGAGCAGTACTTC.